Listed here are 25 T cell receptor beta chains from one sample, sequenced in a study of cytomegalovirus exposure and HLA in healthy donors. The PCR employed 60 Vbeta primers together with 13 Jbeta primers. Measured with immunoSEQ multiplex PCR; TCRdb has only the in-frame clones, and not every one. The sample has some 220,000 clones, roughly 73% seen once. The sequencing sample was made of PBMCs. The receptors derive from a boy younger than 18 in good health and CMV-seronegative.

The rearrangement uses TRBV7-8 and TRBJ1-1; 9 bases align to TRBD1. With V trimmed by 3 bases and J by 5 bases, 16 bases remained unmatched. The germline V gene has CDR1 SGHVS and CDR2 FQNEAQ. The length of the CDR3 is 18 residues. CDR3 region: CASSFSRDRVAGTTEAFF. Written as DNA, the CDR3 is TGTGCCAGCAGCTTCAGCCGGGACAGGGTTGCGGGAACAACTGAAGCTTTCTTT. The full variable domain, rest sourced from reference TRBV7-8 and TRBJ1-1, is GAGVSQSPRYKVAKRGQDVALRCDPISGHVSLFWYQQALGQGPEFLTYFQNEAQLDKSGLPSDRFFAERPEGSVSTLKIQRTQQEDSAVYLCASSFSRDRVAGTTEAFFGQGTRLTVV.

The count of this clone is one. The chain joins TRBV5-5 to TRBJ1-2; D is unresolved. Germline V gene lookup returns CDR1 SGHKS and CDR2 YYEKEE (reference sequence). V dropped 0 bases and J dropped 1 base, with 10 bases sitting between them. The CDR3 runs to 15 residues. CDR3 DNA: TGTGCCAGCAGCTTGGGCACTTCATATAACTATGGCTACACCTTC. Its protein is CASSLGTSYNYGYTF.

The J gene is TRBJ2-3, the V gene TRBV30, with 11 bases matching TRBD2. J was trimmed by 0 bases and V by 3 bases; bases with no gene match: 8. Looked up from germline, CDR1 is GTSNPN and CDR2 is SVGIG (reference sequence). CDR3 size: 17 residues. Here the CDR3 reads CAWRQLAGAPSTDTQYF. The CDR3 DNA sequence: TGTGCCTGGAGGCAACTAGCGGGAGCACCTAGCACAGATACGCAGTATTTT. The whole variable domain, filled in from reference TRBV30 and TRBJ2-3, reads SQTIHQWPATLVQPVGSPLSLECTVEGTSNPNLYWYRQAAGRGLQLLFYSVGIGQISSEVPQNLSASRPQDRQFILSSKKLLLSDSGFYLCAWRQLAGAPSTDTQYFGPGTRLTVL.

This clone was counted once. The rearrangement uses TRBV5-4 and TRBJ2-1; 7 bases match TRBD2. V dropped 2 bases and J dropped 6; count of bases not matched to a gene: 8. The CDR3 runs to 15 residues. Germline V gene lookup returns CDR1 SGHNT and CDR2 YYREEE (reference sequence). Here the CDR3 DNA reads TGTGCCAGCAGCTTTGCGGGAGCCACTATCAATGAGCAGTTCTTC. It translates to CASSFAGATINEQFF.

The chain uses TRBV7-8 and TRBJ1-1, with D maybe TRBD1 (6 bases). V was shortened by 7 bases and J by 6 bases, with 21 bases between the two germline ends. The CDR3 is 15 amino acids. CDR1 and CDR2 from the germline V gene are SGHVS and FQNEAQ. The CDR3 loop is CASTLGRGPHAEAFF. CDR3 coding DNA: TGTGCCAGCACCCTGGGGCGGGGGCCCCACGCTGAAGCTTTCTTT. The complete variable domain, with remaining parts taken from reference TRBV7-8 and TRBJ1-1, reads GAGVSQSPRYKVAKRGQDVALRCDPISGHVSLFWYQQALGQGPEFLTYFQNEAQLDKSGLPSDRFFAERPEGSVSTLKIQRTQQEDSAVYLCASTLGRGPHAEAFFGQGTRLTVV.

This chain connects TRBV28 to TRBJ2-3, with 10 bases that match TRBD2. The V and J ends lost 6 bases and 1 base, in that order; junction bases with no gene match: 7. The V gene's germline CDR1 is MDHEN and CDR2 SYDVKM. The CDR3 is 16 amino acids. CDR3 sequence reads: CASRPGLAEGTDTQYF. DNA for the CDR3: TGTGCCAGCAGACCAGGACTAGCGGAGGGCACAGATACGCAGTATTTT.

The V and J genes are TRBV30 and TRBJ1-2; 8 bases line up with TRBD1. This CDR3 spans 15 amino acids. V was clipped by 4 bases and J by 2 bases; unmatched bases: 9. Germline CDR1 and CDR2: GTSNPN and SVGIG (reference sequence). Here the CDR3 DNA reads TGTGCCTGGAAAGTGGGTCGACAGGGGAACTATGGCTACACCTTC. Amino acid sequence: CAWKVGRQGNYGYTF.

This clone is a singleton in its sample. This chain joins TRBV10-2 and TRBJ1-5; tentative D call: TRBD1 (6 bases). The CDR3 extends over 15 amino acids. V lost 6 bases to trimming and J lost 3 bases, with 15 bases between them. Germline CDR1 is WSHSY and CDR2 is SAAADI. The CDR3 DNA follows: TGCGCCAGCAGGGCCTTCGGGACAAACAATCAGCCCCAGCATTTT. This codes for CASRAFGTNNQPQHF.

The chain recombines TRBV6-5 with TRBJ2-3, with D tentatively TRBD2 (6 bases). The CDR3 is 13 residues long. Trimming cost V 7 bases and J 4 bases, with 12 bases left between them. Per germline, CDR1 MNHEY and CDR2 SVGAGI. CDR3 amino acids: CASTGWEADTQYF. The CDR3 nucleotides read TGTGCCAGCACGGGATGGGAGGCAGATACGCAGTATTTT.

About this clone itself: At one end the junction does not follow the germline gene, possibly because of a read error. The rearrangement joins TRBV30 to TRBJ1-2; D remains unclear. This CDR3 has 12 residues. CDR1 and CDR2 from the germline V gene are GTSNPN and SVGIG (reference sequence). CDR3 coding DNA: TGTGCCTGGAGAGATGGGCTCTATGGCTACCCCTTC. Its protein product is CAWRDGLYGYPF.

This clone was observed a few times. DNA of the CDR3: TGTGCTAGTGGTTTGGACTGGGACAGTCCGAACACTGAAGCTTTCTTT. Translation gives CASGLDWDSPNTEAFF. The chain carries TRBV12-5 and TRBJ1-1; 7 bases agree with TRBD1. J gave up 1 base and V 1 base, and 6 bases lay outside the gene matches. The CDR3 has 16 amino acids. Germline CDR1 is LGHNT and CDR2 is FRNRAP. Based on the CDR3 plus reference TRBV12-5 and TRBJ1-1, the full variable domain is DARVTQTPRHKVTEMGQEVTMRCQPILGHNTVFWYRQTMMQGLELLAYFRNRAPLDDSGMPKDRFSAEMPDATLATLKIQPSEPRDSAVYFCASGLDWDSPNTEAFFGQGTRLTVV.

CDR3 DNA sequence: TGTGCCAGCACGGCCGCCGCGGCGAACACCGGGGAGCTGTTTTTT. Translated, it gives CASTAAAANTGELFF. The V gene is TRBV6-6, the J gene TRBJ2-2; D unclear. The CDR3 contains 15 residues. Germline loops: CDR1 MNHNY, CDR2 SVGAGI (reference sequence). Between the trimmed V and J ends, which lost 7 bases and 0 bases, there was a span of 12 bases.

This clone was picked up one time. At one end, the junction sequence differs from germline, possibly due to a read error. The chain carries TRBV6-6 and TRBJ1-1; 7 nucleotides align to TRBD1. The germline V gene encodes CDR1 MNHNY and CDR2 SVGAGI (reference sequence). This CDR3 has 14 residues. CDR3 in DNA: TGTGCCAGCAGTTACCACTCGACAAACGGACAGGACCACTTT. This sequence encodes CASSYHSTNGQDHF.

CDR3 nucleotides: TGTGCCAGCAGCCGTCTTTCACGGACTAGCGGGAGAACAGATACGCAGTATTTT. Encoded protein: CASSRLSRTSGRTDTQYF. The rearrangement joins TRBV4-2 to TRBJ2-3; TRBD2 matches 13 bases. The germline gives CDR1 LGHNA, CDR2 YNFKEQ. The J segment lost 3 bases and the V segment lost 4 bases, leaving 10 bases of the junction unmatched. The CDR3 is 18 amino acids.

The CDR3 bases are TGCAGCGTTGAAGCAAGCCTTTTACTAGTCCGCTACGAGCAGTACTTC. It specifies CSVEASLLLVRYEQYF. The J gene is TRBJ2-7, the V gene TRBV29-1; D possibly corresponds to TRBD2 (5 bases). Germline CDR1 SQVTM, CDR2 ANQGSEA. CDR3 length: 16 residues. Trimming took 1 base from V and 3 from J, leaving 19 bases between them.

In nucleotides, the CDR3 is TGCAGCGTTATACCCTTTGGCCAGGGGGATGAGCAGTTCTTC. Protein sequence: CSVIPFGQGDEQFF. The gene calls are TRBV29-1 and TRBJ2-1; 7 bases line up with TRBD1. Unmatched junction bases numbered 12, after V lost 5 bases and J lost 8 bases. CDR1 is SQVTM, CDR2 ANQGSEA, per germline. The CDR3 is 14 residues long.

The rearrangement uses TRBV7-3 and TRBJ1-1; unclear D gene. The CDR3 is 13 residues long. Trimming left V 4 bases short and J 6 bases short, with 12 bases between. Per the germline V gene, CDR1 is SGHTA and CDR2 is FQGTGA. The CDR3 region has the DNA TGTGCCAGCAGCTCCGCCCGGGAGGCTGAAGCTTTCTTT. Translating gives CASSSAREAEAFF.

The gene calls are TRBV27 and TRBJ2-7; TRBD2 agrees at 7 bases. J gave up 2 bases and V 8 bases, and 6 bases lay outside the gene matches. CDR1 is MNHEY, CDR2 SMNVEV, per germline (reference sequence). The CDR3 runs to 13 residues. CDR3 bases: TGTGCCAGCTCTAGCGGTGACACCTACGAGCAGTACTTC. Protein sequence: CASSSGDTYEQYF.

This sequence joins TRBV11-2 and TRBJ1-6, with 9 bases lining up with TRBD1. Per germline, CDR1 SGHAT and CDR2 FQNNGV. This CDR3 has 17 amino acids. V lost 0 bases to trimming and J lost 10 bases; unmatched junction nucleotides: 10. The CDR3 reads CASSLETGGQPESPLHF. In nucleotides, the CDR3 is TGTGCCAGCAGCTTAGAAACAGGGGGCCAACCGGAATCACCCCTCCACTTT.

CDR3 loop: CASSLFAPLNSPLHF. The CDR3 DNA sequence: TGTGCCAGCAGTTTATTCGCACCGCTAAATTCACCCCTCCACTTT. The rearrangement uses TRBV28 and TRBJ1-6; unclear D gene. The CDR3 contains 15 residues. CDR1 and CDR2 from the germline V gene are MDHEN and SYDVKM. Trimming shortened V by 1 base and J by 7 bases, and 11 bases separated the two germline ends.

J is TRBJ2-5 and V is TRBV9; 11 positions match TRBD1. The ends lost 4 bases at V and 5 bases at J; junction bases unmatched: 7. The CDR3 loop spans 15 amino acids. Per germline, CDR1 SGDLS and CDR2 YYNGEE. The chain's CDR3 is CASSPGTGGRETQYF. Written as DNA, the CDR3 is TGTGCCAGCAGCCCCGGGACAGGGGGTCGGGAGACCCAGTACTTC.

The rearrangement uses TRBV11-3 and TRBJ2-7; 10 bases align to TRBD2. Germline lookup yields CDR1 SGHNT and CDR2 YENEEA. With 4 bases clipped from V and 8 bases from J, the junction kept 8 bases outside the gene matches. This CDR3 is 14 amino acids long. CDR3 DNA: TGTGCCAGCAGCTCTAGCGGGAGAAGGGTACAGCAGTACTTC. This gives the protein CASSSSGRRVQQYF.

This chain connects TRBV11-2 to TRBJ2-2, with TRBD2 identical over 8 bases. CDR3 length equals 15 residues. Germline CDR1 SGHAT, CDR2 FQNNGV. V shed 5 bases and J 3 bases; nucleotides not matched to a gene: 5. In nucleotides, the CDR3 is TGTGCCAGCAGCGCCAGAGCGGGGGACACCGGGGAGCTGTTTTTT. Translating it yields CASSARAGDTGELFF.

The V call is TRBV6-5, the J call TRBJ1-2, with D possibly TRBD1 on 6 matching bases. The CDR3 is made up of 14 amino acids. V was pared by 2 bases and J by 3 bases, with 10 bases between. The germline CDR1 and CDR2 sequences are MNHEY and SVGAGI. CDR3 region: CASSYQQGYYGYTF. CDR3 in DNA: TGTGCCAGCAGTTACCAACAGGGCTACTATGGCTACACCTTC.

This clone was counted a single time. This chain uses TRBV2 with TRBJ2-3, with 10 bases identical to TRBD1. With V trimmed by 8 bases and J by 7 bases, 6 bases remained unmatched. The CDR3 length is 13 residues. CDR1 is SNHLY and CDR2 is FYNNEI in the germline V gene. CDR3 in amino acids: CASLGTGENTQYF. The CDR3 bases are TGTGCCAGCCTCGGGACAGGGGAAAATACGCAGTATTTT. The entire variable domain, with the rest obtained from reference TRBV2 and TRBJ2-3, is as follows: EPEVTQTPSHQVTQMGQEVILRCVPISNHLYFYWYRQILGQKVEFLVSFYNNEISEKSEIFDDQFSVERPDGSNFTLKIRSTKLEDSAMYFCASLGTGENTQYFGPGTRLTVL.